This TCR beta chain was documented in a study of CD8 T cells in Susac syndrome. FACS enriched CD8+ TEMRA cells, while bulk CD8+ and CD4+ were negatively isolated. A quantity of roughly 0.5 to 1 ug RNA underwent reverse transcription using random hexamers. The authors amplified TCR beta CDR3 across 54 Vbeta and 13 Jbeta using immunoSEQ multiplex PCR. TCRdb used MiXCR to reprocess the immunoSEQ multiplex PCR reads, holding one entry per CDR3 protein. This sample carries 250,000 to 300,000 distinct CDR3 sequences, 75% to 90% of them seen once, and the ten largest clones take 0.18%. The germline V gene encodes CDR1 DFQATT and CDR2 SNEGSKA (reference sequence). V shed 3 bases, J shed 0 bases, and the junction held 13 bases outside the gene matches. The CDR3 contains 18 residues.

The clonotype was recovered from a human donor with multiple sclerosis. The chain carries TRBV20-1 and TRBJ2-2; 7 bases map to TRBD2. Specimen: CD8+ T cells from PBMCs. The CDR3 is CSAREGGLFPTNTGELFF. The CDR3, as DNA: TGCAGTGCTAGGGAGGGAGGGTTGTTTCCGACGAACACCGGGGAGCTGTTTTTT.